This TCR beta chain was sequenced in a study of spatial heterogeneity in lung cancer. Findings and caveats of the study: Compared with follow-up, resection was when ubiquitous expanded tumor TCRs appeared in blood more.

Time point: sample taken at primary tumor resection. Extraction of whole RNA from tumor, nontumor lung or frozen PBMC preceded unsorted sequencing. Via MiXCR, TCRdb re-called the 5' RACE reads, giving one row per CDR3 protein. Of some 47,000 distinct CDR3 sequences listed, 6% to 9% are singletons. This clonotype was detected many times. Its target is not known. The sequence was collected from a female donor with early-stage non-small cell lung cancer. The sequencing here drew on PBMCs, taken at surgery.

DNA for the CDR3: TGTGCCAGCTCATTCTCCGACGGTAACTCCTACAATGAGCAGTTCTTC. Protein sequence: CASSFSDGNSYNEQFF. This chain connects TRBV18 to TRBJ2-1, with D unresolved. V lost 5 bases to trimming and J lost 0 bases, with 14 bases between them. The germline V gene encodes CDR1 KGHSH and CDR2 LQKENI. The CDR3 runs to 16 residues.